These T cell receptor beta chains were read from a single sample in a study of regulatory T cells in long-lasting Graves disease. TCRdb called the multiplex PCR reads again in MiXCR, with one record for every CDR3 protein. Of roughly 500,000 distinct CDR3 sequences in the sample, 20% were seen once. Sequences were derived from peripheral blood mononuclear cells (PBMCs), sampled when the disease was refractory, from a patient treated with antithyroid drugs. These receptors were obtained from a female donor with Graves disease. The CDR3 runs from the conserved cysteine through the conserved F or W. Fields, in order: D gene, V gene, clone size, J gene, CDR3 DNA, CDR3 protein. D genes are given only for firm matches. The listing skips clone size in some rows; elsewhere it reads once, few, many or a size class.

NA	TRBV28	many	TRBJ2-7	TGTGCCAGCAGCCCAATGGGGAGCTCCTACGAGCAGTACTTC	CASSPMGSSYEQYF
NA	TRBV28	few	TRBJ2-1	TGTGCCAGCAGGACTAGCTACAATGAGCAGTTCTTC	CASRTSYNEQFF
NA	TRBV12-3/TRBV12-4	many	TRBJ2-2	TGTGCCAGCCAAGGGGACCGGGAGAACACCGGGGAGCTGTTTTTT	CASQGDRENTGELFF
NA	TRBV7-9	many	TRBJ1-5	TGTGCCAGCAGCTTAGACTCCACCTCTTTCAATCAGCCCCAGCATTTT	CASSLDSTSFNQPQHF
NA	TRBV28	few	TRBJ1-2	TGTGCCAGCAGTCAACCCAGGGGTCTTAACTATGGCTACACCTTC	CASSQPRGLNYGYTF
NA	TRBV27	many	TRBJ1-4	TGTGCCAGCAGTTCCCCCTCCGGGGGCGTTAGCGAAAAACTGTTTTTT	CASSSPSGGVSEKLFF
NA	TRBV7-9	few	TRBJ1-1	TGTGCCAGCAGCTTAGCCGGGAATGAAGCTTTCTTT	CASSLAGNEAFF
NA	TRBV7-2	many	TRBJ2-7	TGTGCCAGCTCACCGCAGGACGGATCCTACGAGCAGTACTTC	CASSPQDGSYEQYF
NA	TRBV12-3/TRBV12-4	NA	TRBJ2-6	TGTGCCAGCAGTTTTGTGGGGGGATTAATCTCTGGGGCCAACGTCCTGACTTTC	CASSFVGGLISGANVLTF
NA	TRBV28	many	TRBJ2-5	TGTGCCAGCAGTTTGTACGGGAGACGCACACAAGAGACCCAGTACTTC	CASSLYGRRTQETQYF
NA	TRBV9	NA	TRBJ1-1	TGTGCCAGCAGCCCTGGTTGGGAGGGTCCGTGGAACACTGAAGCTTTCTTT	CASSPGWEGPWNTEAFF
NA	TRBV19	many	TRBJ2-5	TGTGCCACCCCCGACCCACCGGCTCCGGCAGAGACCCAGTACTTC	CATPDPPAPAETQYF
TRBD1	TRBV12-3/TRBV12-4	many	TRBJ1-5	TGTGCCAGCAGTGAGGCGAAGGGGGCGTCAGGTCAGCCCCAGCATTTT	CASSEAKGASGQPQHF
TRBD1	TRBV5-6	few	TRBJ2-5	TGTGCCAGCAGCTATTCGGGAAGGACAGGGAGGGAGACCCAGTACTTC	CASSYSGRTGRETQYF
NA	TRBV30	NA	TRBJ1-1	TGTGCCTGGTCCTCGATAGGACAGATGAACACTGAAGCTTTCTTT	CAWSSIGQMNTEAFF
TRBD1	TRBV28	few	TRBJ1-1	TGTGCCAGCAGTTTCGTAGACAGGGTCACTGAAGCTTTCTTT	CASSFVDRVTEAFF
TRBD1	TRBV28	NA	TRBJ1-2	TGTGCCAGCAGTTTATGGGGACAGGGCGATGGCTACACCTTC	CASSLWGQGDGYTF
TRBD1	TRBV12-5	many	TRBJ2-2	TGTGCTAGTGGTTTGGCCGAGAAACGGGACAGAAGTCCCACCGGGGAGCTGTTTTTT	CASGLAEKRDRSPTGELFF
NA	TRBV27	NA	TRBJ2-1	TGTGCCAGCAGTTTATGGGGTCTAGGGACCGCGAGTGAGCAGTTCTTC	CASSLWGLGTASEQFF
NA	TRBV29-1	few	TRBJ1-2	TGCAGCGCCATGGCGGTCCAAAACTATGGCTACACCTTC	CSAMAVQNYGYTF
TRBD1	TRBV12-3/TRBV12-4	few	TRBJ2-7	TGTGCCAGCAGGGGGGACAGGGCCTACGAGCAGTACTTC	CASRGDRAYEQYF
NA	TRBV28	many	TRBJ1-1	TGTGCCAGCAGTTTATGGGGCGAGAACACTGAAGCTTTCTTT	CASSLWGENTEAFF
TRBD2	TRBV20-1	once	TRBJ2-1	TGCAGTGCTAGAGGCCCTAGCGGGAGATGGGCTTACAATGAGCAGTTCTTC	CSARGPSGRWAYNEQFF
NA	TRBV12-3/TRBV12-4	many	TRBJ1-2	TGTGCCAGCAGTTTCGGGAGCTATGGCTACACCTTC	CASSFGSYGYTF
TRBD1	TRBV6-1	many	TRBJ1-1	TGTGCCAGCAGTGAAAGGCGACAGGGAAACACTGAAGCTTTCTTT	CASSERRQGNTEAFF
TRBD2	TRBV12-3/TRBV12-4	many	TRBJ2-2	TGTGCCAGCAGGCCGGGCCTAGCGGGGCACACCGGGGAGCTGTTTTTT	CASRPGLAGHTGELFF
NA	TRBV9	many	TRBJ2-7	TGTGCCAGCAGCCTCTCCGGGACACCTTTCTACGAGCAGTACTTC	CASSLSGTPFYEQYF
NA	TRBV7-8	many	TRBJ2-5	TGTGCCAGCAGCTTAGTCCTCGATCGGGAGACCCAGTACTTC	CASSLVLDRETQYF
NA	TRBV7-2	many	TRBJ2-7	TGTGCCAGCAGCTTAGGAAGGGTGGACGAGCAGTACTTC	CASSLGRVDEQYF
NA	TRBV6-1	many	TRBJ2-2	TGTGCCAGCATTCCCGATAGGGGCCCTGGATCCGGGGAGCTGTTTTTT	CASIPDRGPGSGELFF
NA	TRBV6-1	many	TRBJ2-2	TGTGCCAGCAGGGACTTTTTGCGAACCGGGGAGCTGTTTTTT	CASRDFLRTGELFF
NA	TRBV6-9	NA	TRBJ2-2	TGTGCCAGCAGTTACAACTTGGGCGGGGAGCTGTTTTTT	CASSYNLGGELFF
TRBD1	TRBV7-9	once	TRBJ2-7	TGCGCCAGCAGCCCCCGGGACAGGGCGACCTACGAGCAGTACTTC	CASSPRDRATYEQYF
TRBD1	TRBV6-1	NA	TRBJ1-2	TGTGCCAGCAGTCAGTACAGGGGTGGCTACACCTTC	CASSQYRGGYTF
TRBD2	TRBV5-1	NA	TRBJ2-1	TGCGCCAGCAGTTATGGACTAGCGGGACCCTCGGGGAATGAGCAGTTCTTC	CASSYGLAGPSGNEQFF
NA	TRBV28	NA	TRBJ1-5	TGTACCAGCAGTTTAGGGGGGATTCAGCCCCAGCATTTT	CTSSLGGIQPQHF
NA	TRBV9	few	TRBJ2-2	TGTGCCAGCAGCGATGGGACTCGATCGTGGAGCACCGGGGAGCTGTTTTTT	CASSDGTRSWSTGELFF
TRBD1	TRBV6-2/TRBV6-3	many	TRBJ2-7	TGTGCCAGCAGTACAGGGGGCGGACCAGATTTCCTTTACGAGCAGTACTTC	CASSTGGGPDFLYEQYF
NA	TRBV27	many	TRBJ1-2	TGTGCCAGCAATTATGGCTACACCTTC	CASNYGYTF
NA	TRBV6-1	many	TRBJ1-4	TGTGCCAGCACCCGAAGCGGGGGATGGGGTGAAAAACTGTTTTTT	CASTRSGGWGEKLFF
TRBD1	TRBV7-9	many	TRBJ2-5	TGTGCCAGCAGACCACCCACCACAGGGGGCCAAGAGACCCAGTACTTC	CASRPPTTGGQETQYF
TRBD2	TRBV7-2	NA	TRBJ2-4	TGTGCCAGCAGCTTAGCTCCCCTAGCGGGATTAAACATTCAGTACTTC	CASSLAPLAGLNIQYF
NA	TRBV24-1	NA	TRBJ2-2	TGTGCCACCAGTGATCCCACTCCGACTAGATCCGGGGAGCTGTTTTTT	CATSDPTPTRSGELFF
NA	TRBV30	NA	TRBJ2-7	TGTGCCTGGGACACGCTGAGATATCCCTCCTACGAGCAGTACTTC	CAWDTLRYPSYEQYF
NA	TRBV24-1	few	TRBJ2-6	TGTGCCACCAGTGATTTCACCGGGGTCGGGGCCAACGTCCTGACTTTC	CATSDFTGVGANVLTF
TRBD1	TRBV7-9	many	TRBJ2-7	TGTGCCAGCAGCTTAAAACAGGGGGCCTACGAGCAGTACTTC	CASSLKQGAYEQYF
TRBD2	TRBV7-2	many	TRBJ2-4	TGTGCCAGCAGCCCAGGCGGTCTAGCGGTAAAAAACATTCAGTACTTC	CASSPGGLAVKNIQYF
TRBD2	TRBV5-6	few	TRBJ2-4	TGTGCCAGCAGCAATTTACTAGCGGCAAATGGGGACATTCAGTACTTC	CASSNLLAANGDIQYF
NA	TRBV6-5	many	TRBJ1-2	TGTGCCAGCAGTTACTCGACAAAACCCTATGGCTACACCTTC	CASSYSTKPYGYTF